This is a list of T cell receptor beta chains from one sample in a study of cytomegalovirus exposure and HLA in healthy donors. The repertoire was sequenced with immunoSEQ multiplex PCR; TCRdb's copy has only in-frame clones and lacks some. The sample lists roughly 89,000 clones, roughly 80% occurring once. The sequenced sample consisted of PBMCs. The receptors were sampled from a man aged 25-40 years in good health and CMV-seropositive. Both conserved end residues are part of each CDR3. The D gene is left open where the match is weak. Size tells how often a clone was seen (once, few, many) or the class of an expanded clone, and some rows leave it out.

D	V	size	J	DNA	CDR3
TRBD2	TRBV7-3	NA	TRBJ2-3	TGTGCCAGCAGCTGGCGCGGGGGGCCTGGAGATACGCAGTATTTT	CASSWRGGPGDTQYF
TRBD2	TRBV6-5	NA	TRBJ2-5	TGTGCCAGCAGTTACTCAGGGACTAGTCAAGAGACCCAGTACTTC	CASSYSGTSQETQYF
NA	TRBV29-1	NA	TRBJ2-5	TGCAGCGTTTGGCGTAGCGAACAAGAGACCCAGTACTTC	CSVWRSEQETQYF
TRBD2	TRBV4-2	NA	TRBJ2-6	TGTGCCAGCGGCCAATACCCACCCCCTAGCGGGGGCTCTGGGGCCAACGTCCTGACTTTC	CASGQYPPPSGGSGANVLTF
NA	TRBV4-2	NA	TRBJ1-4	TGTGCCAGCAGCCAAGATTTGGCGGTTAATGAAAAACTGTTTTTT	CASSQDLAVNEKLFF
NA	TRBV2	NA	TRBJ1-2	TGTGCCAGCAGTGGTCGCAGGTTCGGCTACACCTTC	CASSGRRFGYTF
NA	TRBV28	few	TRBJ2-3	TGTGCCAGCAGCTTTGGACAGTATACGCAGTATTTT	CASSFGQYTQYF
NA	TRBV5-4	NA	TRBJ1-4	TGTGCCAGCAGCCAACGCGATGGTAATGAAAAACTGTTTTTT	CASSQRDGNEKLFF
TRBD1	TRBV19	NA	TRBJ2-7	TGTGCCAGTAGTTACCGGCAGGGGGCCAACGAGCAGTACTTC	CASSYRQGANEQYF
TRBD2	TRBV28	NA	TRBJ2-3	TGTGCCAGCAGTGAAAGACTAGCGGGGGTAACAGATACGCAGTATTTT	CASSERLAGVTDTQYF
TRBD1	TRBV9	few	TRBJ1-1	TGTGCCAGCACCGTAGGTGGGCAGGGGGACACTGAAGCTTTCTTT	CASTVGGQGDTEAFF
NA	TRBV11-2	NA	TRBJ1-2	TGTGCCAGCAGCTTACAGGGCAGCAGAAACTATGGCTACACCTTC	CASSLQGSRNYGYTF
NA	TRBV19	few	TRBJ1-5	TGTGCCAGTAGTATCGGTCAACAGATTAATCAGCCCCAGCATTTT	CASSIGQQINQPQHF
TRBD1	TRBV5-5	NA	TRBJ2-5	TGTGCCAGCAGCTGGGACAGGGGGGAAGAGACCCAGTACTTC	CASSWDRGEETQYF
NA	TRBV29-1	NA	TRBJ2-6	TGCAGCGTTGCTTTCTCTGGGGCCAACGTCCTGACTTTC	CSVAFSGANVLTF
NA	TRBV18	NA	TRBJ1-2	TGTGCCAGCTCACCACCATCGAACATCTATGGCTACACCTTC	CASSPPSNIYGYTF
NA	TRBV6-6	NA	TRBJ2-5	TGTGCCAGCAGTCCCCAAACACAAGAGACCCAGTACTTC	CASSPQTQETQYF
NA	TRBV6-5	NA	TRBJ1-6	TGTGCCAGCATTCCCGGTGCGGGTTATAATTCACCCCTCCACTTT	CASIPGAGYNSPLHF
NA	TRBV30	NA	TRBJ1-1	TGTGCCCGCAAGCAATCCAGGGGATTTAGTGAAGCTTTCTTT	CARKQSRGFSEAFF
NA	TRBV6-1	NA	TRBJ2-5	TGTGCCAGCAGCGCCTTTTGGGGGCTTGGGGAGACCCAGTACTTC	CASSAFWGLGETQYF
NA	TRBV30	NA	TRBJ2-3	TGTGCCTGGAGTGTAGGGACTGTCAGCACAGATACGCAGTATTTT	CAWSVGTVSTDTQYF
NA	TRBV30	once	TRBJ1-5	TGTGCCTGGAGTGTAAGCTCGAGCAATCAGCCCCAGCATTTT	CAWSVSSSNQPQHF
NA	TRBV4-1	NA	TRBJ2-5	TGCGCCAGCAGCCAAGTAGAGCGGACTGAAGAGACCCAGTACTTC	CASSQVERTEETQYF
NA	TRBV7-9	NA	TRBJ2-1	TGTGCCAGCAGCTTTGGCGGAACCTACAATGAGCAGTTCTTC	CASSFGGTYNEQFF
NA	TRBV14	NA	TRBJ2-5	TGTGCCAGCAGCCACGGGACAACCCAAGAGACCCAGTACTTC	CASSHGTTQETQYF
NA	TRBV4-3	NA	TRBJ1-1	TGCGCCAGCAGCCAAGATATCGGGTTCGACGAAGCTTTCTTT	CASSQDIGFDEAFF
NA	TRBV4-1	few	TRBJ1-6	TGCGCCAGCAGCCAAGGGCAGTTTAATTCACCCCTCCACTTT	CASSQGQFNSPLHF
NA	TRBV5-1	NA	TRBJ1-2	TGCGCCAGCAGCGAACAGGGTCAGAGCATTAATCTCTATGGCTACACCTTC	CASSEQGQSINLYGYTF
NA	TRBV4-3	NA	TRBJ1-2	TGCGCCAGCAGCCAAGATACAGGGAACCCCTCGGGCTACACCTTC	CASSQDTGNPSGYTF
TRBD1	TRBV5-4	NA	TRBJ1-5	TGTGCCAGCAGCATAGCCGGGACAGGGGGCAATCAGCCCCAGCATTTT	CASSIAGTGGNQPQHF
NA	TRBV7-8	NA	TRBJ2-7	TGTGCCAGCAGCTCTATCGTACAGGGCTACGAGCAGTACTTC	CASSSIVQGYEQYF